These T cell receptor beta chains were read from a single sample in a study of blood T cell repertoires in COVID-19. The repertoire was sequenced with immunoSEQ multiplex PCR; TCRdb's copy has only in-frame clones and lacks some. The table records 22,000 or so clones, around 89% of them present only once. Material: peripheral blood. All receptors come from a woman aged 60-75 years with active COVID-19. The CDR3 runs from the conserved cysteine through the conserved F or W. Fields, in order: J gene, V gene, clone size, D gene, CDR3 DNA, CDR3 protein. A D gene is named only where the DNA matches it firmly. The listing skips clone size in some rows; elsewhere it reads once, few, many or a size class.

TRBJ2-7	TRBV5-1	.	.	TGCGCCAGCAGCTTGGACAGTTTTTACGAGCAGTACTTC	CASSLDSFYEQYF
TRBJ1-2	TRBV2	.	TRBD1	TGTGCCAGCAGTGATAGTCTTGGAGGGGGCAATAACTATGGCTACACCTTC	CASSDSLGGGNNYGYTF
TRBJ2-2	TRBV9	once	.	TGTGCCAGCAGCGGGGTCGGGGGGCACAACACCGGGGAGCTGTTTTTT	CASSGVGGHNTGELFF
TRBJ2-6	TRBV5-1	.	.	TGCGCCAGCAGCCCTGGGGACACTGGGGCCAACGTCCTGACTTTC	CASSPGDTGANVLTF
TRBJ2-1	TRBV6-5	.	TRBD2	TGTGCCAGCAGGGAGAAGGTAGCGGGGGATTACCAGTTCTTC	CASREKVAGDYQFF
TRBJ1-1	TRBV19	.	.	TGTGCCAGTAGTCCCCTTGGGGCGCTCACTGAAGCTTTCTTT	CASSPLGALTEAFF
TRBJ2-7	TRBV3-1/TRBV3-2	once	.	TGTGCCAGCAGCCAAGTCGAGGTCGAGCAGTACTTC	CASSQVEVEQYF
TRBJ2-1	TRBV6-5	.	TRBD1	TGTGCCAGCAGCCCCGGGACAGCGAAGAATGAGCAGTTCTTC	CASSPGTAKNEQFF
TRBJ2-3	TRBV29-1	few	.	TGCAGCGTTGATTCCTCCGCGGGGGATACGCAGTATTTT	CSVDSSAGDTQYF
TRBJ2-7	TRBV9	.	.	TGTGCCAGCAGCGCTGGGACTGGCTACGAGCAGTACTTC	CASSAGTGYEQYF
TRBJ1-1	TRBV7-9	.	.	TGTGCCAGCAGCTACCCAGGGGTGTCGGGCACTGAAGCTTTCTTT	CASSYPGVSGTEAFF
TRBJ1-2	TRBV7-9	.	TRBD1	TGTGCCAGCAGCTTTATGGGGACAGCTAGGACCTATGGCTACACCTTC	CASSFMGTARTYGYTF
TRBJ2-4	TRBV6-1	.	.	TGTGCCAGCAGTGAAGTATCGGCAGGGGTCAAAAACATTCAGTACTTC	CASSEVSAGVKNIQYF
TRBJ2-7	TRBV13	.	.	TGTGCCAGCAGCTTACAAGGGACATCCTCCTACGAGCAGTACTTC	CASSLQGTSSYEQYF
TRBJ1-1	TRBV2	once	.	TGTGCCAGCAGTCTAGGGGGAATTGAAGCTTTCTTT	CASSLGGIEAFF
TRBJ2-5	TRBV13	.	TRBD1	TGTGCCAGCAGCTTAAGGGGGCGCGTAGAGACCCAGTACTTC	CASSLRGRVETQYF
TRBJ2-7	TRBV7-9	medium-sized	.	TGTGCCAGCAGCTTAGGCCCGGGGTACGAGCAGTACTTC	CASSLGPGYEQYF
TRBJ1-3	TRBV5-1	.	TRBD1	TGCGCCAGCAGCCTGGGACAGGGGTATGGAAACACCATATATTTT	CASSLGQGYGNTIYF
TRBJ2-7	TRBV5-5	once	.	TGTGCCAGCAGCTTGGGCTGGGCTTGGGAGCAGTACTTC	CASSLGWAWEQYF
TRBJ2-1	TRBV27	.	.	TGTGCCAGCCGCTTAGCGCCTAGCCCCGGGATTGTCAATGAGCAGTTCTTC	CASRLAPSPGIVNEQFF
TRBJ1-4	TRBV5-4	.	.	TGTGCCAGCAGCTTGGGAGGGACTGGGGGTGAAAAACTGTTTTTT	CASSLGGTGGEKLFF
TRBJ2-1	TRBV7-6	.	.	TGTGCCAGCAGCTTAAACGGCAATGAGCAGTTCTTC	CASSLNGNEQFF
TRBJ1-2	TRBV10-3	.	.	TGTGCCATCAGACAGGATACTAACTATGGCTACACCTTC	CAIRQDTNYGYTF
TRBJ1-1	TRBV18	.	.	TGTGCCAGCTCACCTGACAGGAGGAACACTGAAGCTTTCTTT	CASSPDRRNTEAFF
TRBJ2-3	TRBV9	.	.	TGTGCCAGCAGCTTCCGACAGGCGGATACGCAGTATTTT	CASSFRQADTQYF
TRBJ2-3	TRBV5-1	.	.	TGCGCCAGCAGCTTGATCGGGACTGCGGTTCATACGCAGTATTTT	CASSLIGTAVHTQYF
TRBJ1-2	TRBV16	.	.	TGTGCCAGCAGCCAATCGGCGGATGGCTACACCTTC	CASSQSADGYTF
TRBJ1-6	TRBV7-8	few	.	TGTGCCAGCAGCTTACCAGGGTACAATTCACCCCTCCACTTT	CASSLPGYNSPLHF
TRBJ1-2	TRBV5-1	.	.	TGCGCCAGCAGCCCCGAACCCAACAGGTATGGCTACACCTTC	CASSPEPNRYGYTF
TRBJ2-1	TRBV7-8	.	TRBD2	TGTGCCAGCAGCTTAGAACGGGGGGGACTTAAAAACCCCTACAATGAGCAGTTCTTC	CASSLERGGLKNPYNEQFF
TRBJ2-4	TRBV18	.	.	TGTGCCAGCTCACCCGGGGCCAAAAACATTCAGTACTTC	CASSPGAKNIQYF
TRBJ2-7	TRBV5-4	.	.	TGTGCCAGCAGCTTAGGAGGGGGGCAGGGGGGCTACGAGCAGTACTTC	CASSLGGGQGGYEQYF
TRBJ2-2	TRBV27	.	TRBD2	TGTGCCAGCAGTTCTGGGCGGGGGGGCACCGGGGAGCTGTTTTTT	CASSSGRGGTGELFF
TRBJ1-6	TRBV11-2	.	TRBD1	TGTGCCAGCAGCCGAGGACAGGCTTATAATTCACCCCTCCACTTT	CASSRGQAYNSPLHF
TRBJ2-1	TRBV6-1	.	.	TGTGCCAGCAGTGAAGGCCGGGTCTGGAATGAGCAGTTCTTC	CASSEGRVWNEQFF
TRBJ1-6	TRBV6-5	.	.	TGTGCCAGCAGACAGACAGGTACCAATTCACCCCTCCACTTT	CASRQTGTNSPLHF
TRBJ2-2	TRBV5-1	.	TRBD1	TGCGCCAGCATAAGGGACAGGGCTGGCGGGGAGCTGTTTTTT	CASIRDRAGGELFF
TRBJ2-1	TRBV4-1	.	TRBD2	TGCGCCAGCAGCCAAGATCGTCCTGGAAGCGGGAAGAGCTCCTACAATGAGCAGTTCTTC	CASSQDRPGSGKSSYNEQFF
TRBJ2-1	TRBV7-6	.	TRBD2	TGTGCCAGCAGTTTAGACCTTTCTAGCGGGGGGGCCTATGAGCAGTTCTTC	CASSLDLSSGGAYEQFF
TRBJ1-2	TRBV12-3/TRBV12-4	.	.	TGTGCCAGCAGTTCCACAGAGTATGGCTACACCTTC	CASSSTEYGYTF